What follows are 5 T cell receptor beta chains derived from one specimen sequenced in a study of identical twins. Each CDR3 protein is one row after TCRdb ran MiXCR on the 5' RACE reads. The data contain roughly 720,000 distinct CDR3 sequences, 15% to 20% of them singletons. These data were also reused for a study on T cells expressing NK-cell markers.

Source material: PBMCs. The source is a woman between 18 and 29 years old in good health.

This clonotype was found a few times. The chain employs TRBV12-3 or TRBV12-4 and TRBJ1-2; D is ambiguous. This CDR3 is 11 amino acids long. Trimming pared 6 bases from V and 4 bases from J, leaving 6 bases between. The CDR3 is CASRLGYGYTF. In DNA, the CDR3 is TGTGCCAGCAGACTAGGCTATGGCTACACCTTC.

CDR3 sequence (DNA): TGTGCCAGCAGGCCCCCCGGATCCTACGAGCAGTACTTC. It is translated as CASRPPGSYEQYF. The V gene is TRBV6-1, the J gene TRBJ2-7, with unresolved D. This CDR3 comprises 13 residues. V was shortened by 6 bases and J by 1 base, with 10 bases between the two germline ends. The germline gives CDR1 MNHNS, CDR2 SASEGT.

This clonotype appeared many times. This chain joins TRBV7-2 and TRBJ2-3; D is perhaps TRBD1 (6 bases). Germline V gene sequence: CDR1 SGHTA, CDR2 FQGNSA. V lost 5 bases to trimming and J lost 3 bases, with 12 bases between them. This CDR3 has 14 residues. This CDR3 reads CASSGQFGTDTQYF. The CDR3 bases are TGTGCCAGCAGCGGACAGTTCGGGACAGATACGCAGTATTTT. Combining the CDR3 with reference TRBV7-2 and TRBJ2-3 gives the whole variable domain GAGVSQSPSNKVTEKGKDVELRCDPISGHTALYWYRQSLGQGLEFLIYFQGNSAPDKSGLPSDRFSAERTGGSVSTLTIQRTQQEDSAVYLCASSGQFGTDTQYFGPGTRLTVL.

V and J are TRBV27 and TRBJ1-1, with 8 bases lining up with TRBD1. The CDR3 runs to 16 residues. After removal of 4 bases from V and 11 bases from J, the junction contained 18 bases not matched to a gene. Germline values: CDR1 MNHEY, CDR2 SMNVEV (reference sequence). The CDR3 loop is CASSYGDRSRGEGAFF. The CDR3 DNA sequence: TGTGCCAGCAGTTATGGGGACAGGAGTCGTGGCGAAGGCGCTTTCTTT.

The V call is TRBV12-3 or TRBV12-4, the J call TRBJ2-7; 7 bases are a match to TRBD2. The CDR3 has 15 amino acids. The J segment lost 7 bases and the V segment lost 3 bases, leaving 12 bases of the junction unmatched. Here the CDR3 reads CASSFGRGGLREQYF. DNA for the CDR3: TGTGCCAGCAGTTTTGGTCGGGGAGGGCTAAGAGAGCAGTACTTC.